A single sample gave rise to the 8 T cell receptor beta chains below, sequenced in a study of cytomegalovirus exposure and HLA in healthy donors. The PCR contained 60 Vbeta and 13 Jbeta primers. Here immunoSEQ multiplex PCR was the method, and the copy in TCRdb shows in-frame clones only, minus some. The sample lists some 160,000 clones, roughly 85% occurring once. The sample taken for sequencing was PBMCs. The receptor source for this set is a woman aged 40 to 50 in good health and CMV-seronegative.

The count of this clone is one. The CDR3 DNA sequence: TGTGCCAGCAGCAGGGACAGGGGGGAGAAGTACTTC. This codes for CASSRDRGEKYF. The chain links TRBV7-2 to TRBJ2-7, with 11 bases identical to TRBD1. The CDR3 is 12 residues long. V dropped 5 bases and J dropped 11; count of bases not matched to a gene: 5. Germline CDR1 and CDR2: SGHTA and FQGNSA. The full variable domain, completed using reference TRBV7-2 and TRBJ2-7, is GAGVSQSPSNKVTEKGKDVELRCDPISGHTALYWYRQSLGQGLEFLIYFQGNSAPDKSGLPSDRFSAERTGGSVSTLTIQRTQQEDSAVYLCASSRDRGEKYFGPGTRLTVT.

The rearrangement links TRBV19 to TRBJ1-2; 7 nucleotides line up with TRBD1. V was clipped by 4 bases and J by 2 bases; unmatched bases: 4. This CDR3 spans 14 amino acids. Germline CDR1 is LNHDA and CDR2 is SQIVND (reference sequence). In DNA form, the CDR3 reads TGTGCCAGTAGTAGAGACAGGGCCAACTATGGCTACACCTTC. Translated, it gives CASSRDRANYGYTF.

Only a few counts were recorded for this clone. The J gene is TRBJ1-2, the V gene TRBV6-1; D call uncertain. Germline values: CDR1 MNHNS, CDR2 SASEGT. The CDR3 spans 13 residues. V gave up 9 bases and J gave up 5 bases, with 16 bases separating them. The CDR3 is CASATEGRYGYTF. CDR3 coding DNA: TGTGCCAGTGCGACCGAGGGCCGATATGGCTACACCTTC.

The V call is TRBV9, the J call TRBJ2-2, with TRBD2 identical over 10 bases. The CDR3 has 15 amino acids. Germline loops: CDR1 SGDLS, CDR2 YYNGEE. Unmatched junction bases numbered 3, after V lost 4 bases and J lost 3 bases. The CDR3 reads CASSPSGSHTGELFF. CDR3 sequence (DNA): TGTGCCAGCAGCCCTAGCGGGAGCCACACCGGGGAGCTGTTTTTT.

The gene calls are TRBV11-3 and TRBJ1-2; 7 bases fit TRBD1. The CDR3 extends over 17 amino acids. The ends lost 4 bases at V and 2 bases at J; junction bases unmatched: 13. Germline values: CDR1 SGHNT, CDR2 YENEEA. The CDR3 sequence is CASSYTLRDRRNYGYTF. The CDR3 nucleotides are TGTGCCAGCAGCTACACCCTCCGGGACAGAAGGAACTATGGCTACACCTTC.

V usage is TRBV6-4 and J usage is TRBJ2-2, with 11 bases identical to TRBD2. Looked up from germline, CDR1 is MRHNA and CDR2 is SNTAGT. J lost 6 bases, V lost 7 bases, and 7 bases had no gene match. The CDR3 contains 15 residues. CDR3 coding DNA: TGTGCCAGCATCAGACTAGCGGGGAGTCCCGGGGAGCTGTTTTTT. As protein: CASIRLAGSPGELFF.

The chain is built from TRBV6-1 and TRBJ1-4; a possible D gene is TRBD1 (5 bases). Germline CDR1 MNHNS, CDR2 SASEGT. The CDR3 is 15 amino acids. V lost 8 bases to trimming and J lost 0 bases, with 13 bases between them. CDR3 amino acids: CASGRAGATNEKLFF. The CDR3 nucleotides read TGTGCCAGCGGCAGGGCGGGGGCAACTAATGAAAAACTGTTTTTT.

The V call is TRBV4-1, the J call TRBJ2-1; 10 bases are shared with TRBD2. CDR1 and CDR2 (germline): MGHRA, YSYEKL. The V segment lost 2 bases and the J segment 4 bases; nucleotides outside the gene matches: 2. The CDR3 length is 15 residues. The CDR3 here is CASSQRLAGYNEQFF. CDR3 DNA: TGCGCCAGCAGCCAACGACTAGCGGGTTACAATGAGCAGTTCTTC.